Below, 9 T cell receptor beta chains from the same sample are listed, as sequenced in a study of OX40 agonist ivuxolimab in advanced cancers. Clones were read by immunoSEQ multiplex PCR, and TCRdb kept only the in-frame ones, dropping some. The data contain about 74,000 clones, 75% to 85% of them singletons. Sample: CD4+ or CD8+ T cells sorted from blood, taken in a trial of the OX40 agonist ivuxolimab. The receptors derive from an adult with an advanced solid tumor such as melanoma, head and neck, liver or kidney cancer.

The chain is built from TRBV7-8 and TRBJ2-7; the D gene is possibly TRBD1 (6 bases). Germline CDR1 and CDR2: SGHVS and FQNEAQ. CDR3 size: 13 residues. V dropped 3 bases and J dropped 3 bases, with 9 bases sitting between them. The CDR3 nucleotides read TGTGCCAGCAGCTTGAGGACAGACTACGAGCAGTACTTC. Translated: CASSLRTDYEQYF.

The chain couples TRBV27 to TRBJ1-1, with D perhaps matching TRBD1 (5 bases). V lost 1 base, J lost 4 bases, and 7 bases lay in between. Germline V gene sequence: CDR1 MNHEY, CDR2 SMNVEV (reference sequence). The CDR3 contains 13 residues. CDR3 bases: TGTGCCAGCAGTTTATACAGGAGCACTGAAGCTTTCTTT. It yields the protein CASSLYRSTEAFF.

The chain has TRBV9 and TRBJ2-5; D is uncertain. CDR3 size: 13 residues. CDR1 SGDLS and CDR2 YYNGEE come from the germline V gene. Trimming removed 0 bases from V and 3 bases from J, with 6 bases in between. CDR3 sequence (DNA): TGTGCCAGCAGCGTAGGGCCGAAAGAGACCCAGTACTTC. As protein: CASSVGPKETQYF.

Remarks on this clone: Other DNA sequences from this sample encode an identical CDR3 as well. This chain joins TRBV7-2 and TRBJ2-5; weak D call: TRBD2 (6 bases). The V and J ends lost 0 bases and 4 bases respectively, with 6 bases between them. The germline V gene has CDR1 SGHTA and CDR2 FQGNSA. This CDR3 has 13 amino acids. The CDR3 DNA is TGTGCCAGCAGCTTAGCGCGGGGAGAGACCCAGTACTTC. Encoded protein: CASSLARGETQYF.

CDR3 sequence (DNA): TGCAGCGTCATACCGGGAGCGGTGGAGACCCAGTACTTC. Amino acids: CSVIPGAVETQYF. The chain uses TRBV29-1 and TRBJ2-5; D may be TRBD2 (6 bases). Per the germline V gene, CDR1 is SQVTM and CDR2 is ANQGSEA. The CDR3 loop spans 13 amino acids. V was pared by 6 bases and J by 5 bases, with 16 bases between.

The rearrangement joins TRBV11-2 to TRBJ2-1; 8 nucleotides align to TRBD1. V gave up 1 base and J gave up 5 bases; unmatched junction bases: 4. CDR1 and CDR2 (germline): SGHAT, FQNNGV. This CDR3 spans 15 amino acids. CDR3 loop: CASSLGTGQHNEQFF. The CDR3 region has the DNA TGTGCCAGCAGCTTAGGGACAGGGCAACACAATGAGCAGTTCTTC.

V usage is TRBV6-5 and J usage is TRBJ1-5; D remains unclear. Trimming stripped 0 bases from V and 3 bases from J, with 9 bases between. This CDR3 comprises 15 residues. Germline lookup yields CDR1 MNHEY and CDR2 SVGAGI. The CDR3 loop is CASSYSIGLNQPQHF. The CDR3, as DNA: TGTGCCAGCAGTTACTCGATCGGCCTCAATCAGCCCCAGCATTTT.

Of note for this clone: Other nucleotide sequences from this sample produce the same CDR3. This chain joins TRBV10-2 and TRBJ2-6; D gene unclear. This CDR3 region has 16 residues. Between the trimmed V and J ends, which lost 8 bases and 1 base, there was a span of 15 bases. The V gene's germline CDR1 is WSHSY and CDR2 SAAADI. The CDR3 DNA follows: TGCGCCAGCGCGCCCAGTTCTGGATCTGGGGCCAACGTCCTGACTTTC. Translated: CASAPSSGSGANVLTF.

V gene TRBV5-1 combines with J gene TRBJ2-7; 10 bases match TRBD1. The J segment lost 2 bases and the V segment lost 4 bases, leaving 3 bases of the junction unmatched. CDR1 is SGHRS, CDR2 YFSETQ, per germline. The CDR3 extends over 14 amino acids. CDR3 bases: TGCGCCAGCAGCGGAGGACAGGGGGCCTACGAGCAGTACTTC. Its protein is CASSGGQGAYEQYF.